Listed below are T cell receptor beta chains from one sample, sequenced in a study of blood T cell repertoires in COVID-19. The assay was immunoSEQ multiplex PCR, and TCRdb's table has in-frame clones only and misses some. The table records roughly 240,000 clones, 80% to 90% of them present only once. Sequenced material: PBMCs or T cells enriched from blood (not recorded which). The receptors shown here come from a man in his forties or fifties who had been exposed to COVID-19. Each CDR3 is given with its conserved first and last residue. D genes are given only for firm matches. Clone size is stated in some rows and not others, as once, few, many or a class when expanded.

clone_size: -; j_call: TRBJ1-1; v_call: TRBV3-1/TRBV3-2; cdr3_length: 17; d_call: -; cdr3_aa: CASSPPLRQGIFSRAFF; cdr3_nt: TGTGCCAGCAGCCCCCCTCTAAGGCAGGGAATCTTTTCTAGAGCTTTCTTT
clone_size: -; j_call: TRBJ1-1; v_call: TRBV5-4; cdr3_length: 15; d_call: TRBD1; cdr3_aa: CASSIEGGSGTEAFF; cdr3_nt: TGTGCCAGCAGCATAGAAGGGGGCAGTGGGACTGAAGCTTTCTTT
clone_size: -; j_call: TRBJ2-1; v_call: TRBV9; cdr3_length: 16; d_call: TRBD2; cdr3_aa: CASSTLAGLSYNEQFF; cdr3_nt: TGTGCCAGCAGTACCCTAGCGGGCCTCTCCTACAATGAGCAGTTCTTC
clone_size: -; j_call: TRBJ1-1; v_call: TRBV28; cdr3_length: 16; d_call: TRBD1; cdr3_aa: CASPPGQGAIWTEAFF; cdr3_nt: TGTGCCAGCCCCCCGGGACAGGGGGCAATTTGGACTGAAGCTTTCTTT
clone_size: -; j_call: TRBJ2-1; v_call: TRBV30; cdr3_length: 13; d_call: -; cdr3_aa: CAWRGAYGNEQFF; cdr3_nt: TGTGCCTGGAGGGGGGCCTACGGCAATGAGCAGTTCTTC
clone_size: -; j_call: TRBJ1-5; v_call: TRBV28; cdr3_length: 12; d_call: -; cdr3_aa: CASTYSNQPQHF; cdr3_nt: TGTGCCAGCACTTATAGCAATCAGCCCCAGCATTTT
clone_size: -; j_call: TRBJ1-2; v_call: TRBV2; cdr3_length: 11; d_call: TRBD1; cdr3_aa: CASSKQGIYTF; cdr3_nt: TGTGCCAGCAGCAAACAGGGGATCTACACCTTC
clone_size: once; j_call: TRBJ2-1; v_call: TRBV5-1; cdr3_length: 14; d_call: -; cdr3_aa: CASSLATDYNEQFF; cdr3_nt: TGCGCCAGCAGCTTGGCTACAGATTACAATGAGCAGTTCTTC
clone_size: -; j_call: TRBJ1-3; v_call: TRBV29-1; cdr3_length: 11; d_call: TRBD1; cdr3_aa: CSVKTGDTIYF; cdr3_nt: TGCAGCGTTAAAACAGGGGACACCATATATTTT
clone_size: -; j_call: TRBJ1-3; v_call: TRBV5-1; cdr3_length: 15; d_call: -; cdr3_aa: CASSPNAGSGNTIYF; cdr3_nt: TGCGCCAGCAGCCCCAATGCGGGCTCTGGAAACACCATATATTTT
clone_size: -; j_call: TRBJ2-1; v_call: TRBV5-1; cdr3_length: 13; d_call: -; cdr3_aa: CASRFLPSDEQFF; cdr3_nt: TGCGCCAGCAGGTTCTTACCGAGCGATGAGCAGTTCTTC
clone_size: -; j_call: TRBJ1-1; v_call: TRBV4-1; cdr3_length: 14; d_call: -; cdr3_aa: CASSQAGGGTEAFF; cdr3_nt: TGCGCCAGCAGCCAAGCTGGGGGCGGCACTGAAGCTTTCTTT
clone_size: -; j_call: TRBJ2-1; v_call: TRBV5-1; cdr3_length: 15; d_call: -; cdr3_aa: CASTPRGGSYNEQFF; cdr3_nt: TGCGCCAGTACGCCAAGGGGGGGATCCTACAATGAGCAGTTCTTC
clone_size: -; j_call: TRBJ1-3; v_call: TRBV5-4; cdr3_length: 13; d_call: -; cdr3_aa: CASSMGAGNTIYF; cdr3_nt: TGTGCCAGCAGCATGGGAGCGGGAAACACCATATATTTT
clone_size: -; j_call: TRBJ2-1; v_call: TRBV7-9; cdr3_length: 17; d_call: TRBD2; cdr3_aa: CASSPRGLAEPYNEQFF; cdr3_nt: TGTGCCAGCAGCCCAAGGGGACTAGCGGAGCCCTACAATGAGCAGTTCTTC
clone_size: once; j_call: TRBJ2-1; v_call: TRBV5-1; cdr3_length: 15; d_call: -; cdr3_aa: CASSPRGSVRREQFF; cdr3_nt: TGCGCCAGCAGCCCTCGGGGGTCAGTTAGGCGGGAGCAGTTCTTC
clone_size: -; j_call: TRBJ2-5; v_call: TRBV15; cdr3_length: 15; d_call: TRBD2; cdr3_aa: CATRDWGGDGETQYF; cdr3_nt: TGTGCCACCAGGGACTGGGGGGGGGACGGAGAGACCCAGTACTTC
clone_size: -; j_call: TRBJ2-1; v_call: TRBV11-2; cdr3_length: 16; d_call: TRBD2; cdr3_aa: CASSFSGSGRNNEQFF; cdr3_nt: TGTGCCAGCAGCTTCTCGGGTAGCGGGCGGAACAATGAGCAGTTCTTC
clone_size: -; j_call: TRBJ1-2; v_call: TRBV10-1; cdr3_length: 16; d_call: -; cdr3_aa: CASTWAPEQNNYGYTF; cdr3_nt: TGCGCCAGCACCTGGGCCCCTGAGCAGAATAACTATGGCTACACCTTC
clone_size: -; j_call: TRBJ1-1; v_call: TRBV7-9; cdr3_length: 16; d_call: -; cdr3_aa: CASSLGQYGGGTEAFF; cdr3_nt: TGTGCCAGCAGCTTAGGCCAATATGGGGGAGGGACTGAAGCTTTCTTT
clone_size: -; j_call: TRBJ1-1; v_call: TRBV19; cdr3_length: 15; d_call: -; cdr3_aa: CASISLGLPNTEAFF; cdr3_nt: TGTGCCAGTATTAGCTTAGGACTGCCGAACACTGAAGCTTTCTTT
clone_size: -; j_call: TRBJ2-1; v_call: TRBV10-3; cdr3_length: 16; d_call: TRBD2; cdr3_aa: CAISAGLAGGRNEQFF; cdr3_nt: TGTGCCATCAGTGCTGGACTAGCGGGGGGGCGGAATGAGCAGTTCTTC
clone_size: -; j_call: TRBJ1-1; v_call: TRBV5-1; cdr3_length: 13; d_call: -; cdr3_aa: CASSGQENTEAFF; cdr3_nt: TGCGCCAGCAGCGGACAAGAGAACACTGAAGCTTTCTTT
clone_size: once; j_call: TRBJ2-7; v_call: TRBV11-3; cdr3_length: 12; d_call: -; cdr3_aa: CASSLLGHEQYF; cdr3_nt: TGTGCCAGCAGCTTATTGGGGCACGAGCAGTACTTC
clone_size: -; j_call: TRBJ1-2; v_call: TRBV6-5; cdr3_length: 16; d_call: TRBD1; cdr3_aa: CASSSEGGQGAYGYTF; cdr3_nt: TGTGCCAGCAGTTCCGAGGGGGGGCAGGGGGCCTATGGCTACACCTTC
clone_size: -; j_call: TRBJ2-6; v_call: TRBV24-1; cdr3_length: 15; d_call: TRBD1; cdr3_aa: CATSDARQGKGVLTF; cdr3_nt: TGTGCCACCAGTGACGCAAGACAGGGGAAGGGCGTCCTGACTTTC
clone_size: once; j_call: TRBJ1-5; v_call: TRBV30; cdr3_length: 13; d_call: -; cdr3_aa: CAWSVTGNQPQHF; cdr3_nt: TGTGCCTGGAGTGTAACAGGCAATCAGCCCCAGCATTTT
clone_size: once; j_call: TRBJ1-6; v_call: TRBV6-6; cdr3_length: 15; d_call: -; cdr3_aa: CASSYSTRNNSPLHF; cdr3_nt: TGTGCCAGCAGTTACTCGACACGGAATAATTCACCCCTCCACTTT
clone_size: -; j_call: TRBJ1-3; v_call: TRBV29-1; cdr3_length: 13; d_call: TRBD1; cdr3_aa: CSVGQGAGNTIYF; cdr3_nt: TGCAGCGTTGGACAGGGGGCCGGAAACACCATATATTTT
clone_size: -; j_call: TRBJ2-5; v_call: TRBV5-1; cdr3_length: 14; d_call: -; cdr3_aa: CASSLASTEETQYF; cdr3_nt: TGCGCCAGCAGCTTGGCTAGCACCGAAGAGACCCAGTACTTC
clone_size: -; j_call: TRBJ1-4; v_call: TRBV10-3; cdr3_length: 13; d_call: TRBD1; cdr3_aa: CAISEQGGEKLFF; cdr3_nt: TGTGCCATCAGTGAGCAGGGGGGTGAAAAACTGTTTTTT
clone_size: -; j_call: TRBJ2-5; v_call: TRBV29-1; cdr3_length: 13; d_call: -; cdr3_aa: CSVVQGRGETQYF; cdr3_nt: TGCAGCGTTGTCCAGGGGAGGGGAGAGACCCAGTACTTC
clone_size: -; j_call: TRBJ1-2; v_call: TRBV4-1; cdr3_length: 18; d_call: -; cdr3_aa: CASSQSKARGRRNYGYTF; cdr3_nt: TGCGCCAGCAGCCAATCCAAAGCTCGGGGTCGGCGAAACTATGGCTACACCTTC
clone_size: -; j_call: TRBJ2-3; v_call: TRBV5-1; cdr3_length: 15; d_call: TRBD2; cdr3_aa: CASSLSGRSTDTQYF; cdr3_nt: TGCGCCAGCAGCTTGAGCGGGAGGAGCACAGATACGCAGTATTTT
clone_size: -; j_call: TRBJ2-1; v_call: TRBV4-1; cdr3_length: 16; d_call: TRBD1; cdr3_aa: CASSQTQGATQNEQFF; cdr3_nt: TGCGCCAGCAGCCAAACCCAGGGGGCGACTCAGAATGAGCAGTTCTTC
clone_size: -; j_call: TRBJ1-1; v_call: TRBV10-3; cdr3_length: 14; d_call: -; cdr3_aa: CAISLGGRDTEAFF; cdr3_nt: TGTGCCATCTCTTTAGGGGGACGAGACACTGAAGCTTTCTTT
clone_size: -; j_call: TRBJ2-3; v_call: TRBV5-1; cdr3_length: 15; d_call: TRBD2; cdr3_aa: CASTIAGGLSDTQYF; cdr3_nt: TGCGCCAGCACCATAGCGGGAGGGCTATCAGATACGCAGTATTTT
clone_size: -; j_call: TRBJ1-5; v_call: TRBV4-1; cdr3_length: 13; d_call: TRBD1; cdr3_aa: CASSRTGNQPQHF; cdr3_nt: TGCGCCAGCAGCCGGACAGGTAATCAGCCCCAGCATTTT
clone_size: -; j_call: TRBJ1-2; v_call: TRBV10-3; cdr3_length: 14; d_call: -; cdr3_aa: CAISESGSNYGYTF; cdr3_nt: TGTGCCATCAGTGAGTCAGGGAGTAACTATGGCTACACCTTC
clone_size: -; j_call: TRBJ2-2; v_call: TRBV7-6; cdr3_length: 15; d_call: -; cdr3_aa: CASSWTVPPTGELFF; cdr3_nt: TGTGCCAGCAGCTGGACAGTTCCCCCCACCGGGGAGCTGTTTTTT
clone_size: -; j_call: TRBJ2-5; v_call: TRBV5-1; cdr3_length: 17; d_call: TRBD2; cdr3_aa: CASSWDGASGGRETQYF; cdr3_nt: TGCGCCAGCAGCTGGGACGGGGCTAGCGGGGGGAGAGAGACCCAGTACTTC
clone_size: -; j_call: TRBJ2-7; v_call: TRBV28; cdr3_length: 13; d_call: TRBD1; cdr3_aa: CASRRGTGGEQYF; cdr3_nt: TGTGCCAGCAGGCGCGGGACAGGGGGCGAGCAGTACTTC
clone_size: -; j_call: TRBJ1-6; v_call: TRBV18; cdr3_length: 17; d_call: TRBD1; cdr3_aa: CASSPRPGQGDNSPLHF; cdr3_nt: TGTGCCAGCTCACCACGCCCCGGACAGGGGGATAATTCACCCCTCCACTTT
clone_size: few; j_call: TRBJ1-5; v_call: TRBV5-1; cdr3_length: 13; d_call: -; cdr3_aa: CASSLAGDQPQHF; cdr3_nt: TGCGCCAGCAGCTTGGCCGGGGATCAGCCCCAGCATTTT
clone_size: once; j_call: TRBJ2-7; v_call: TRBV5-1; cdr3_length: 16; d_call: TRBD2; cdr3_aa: CASSAPSGGNSYEQYF; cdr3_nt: TGCGCCAGCAGCGCGCCTAGCGGGGGGAACTCCTACGAGCAGTACTTC
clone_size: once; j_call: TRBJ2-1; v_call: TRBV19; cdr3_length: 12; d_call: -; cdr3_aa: CASSTGLTEQFF; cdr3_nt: TGTGCCAGTAGTACGGGACTGACGGAGCAGTTCTTC
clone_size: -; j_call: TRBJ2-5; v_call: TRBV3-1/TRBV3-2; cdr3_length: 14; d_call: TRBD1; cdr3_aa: CASSHRQGTETQYF; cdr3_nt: TGTGCCAGCAGCCATCGACAGGGCACGGAGACCCAGTACTTC
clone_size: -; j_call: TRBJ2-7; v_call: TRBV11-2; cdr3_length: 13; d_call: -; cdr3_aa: CASSFSGAGEQYF; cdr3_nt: TGTGCCAGCAGCTTTTCAGGGGCGGGCGAGCAGTACTTC
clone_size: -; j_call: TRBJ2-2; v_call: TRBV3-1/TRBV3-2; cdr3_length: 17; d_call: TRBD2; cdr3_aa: CASSHHGLAANTGELFF; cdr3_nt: TGTGCCAGCAGCCATCATGGACTAGCGGCTAACACCGGGGAGCTGTTTTTT
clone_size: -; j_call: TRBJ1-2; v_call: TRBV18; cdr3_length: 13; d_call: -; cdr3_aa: CASSPGAGDGYTF; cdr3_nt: TGTGCCAGCTCACCAGGTGCAGGGGATGGCTACACCTTC
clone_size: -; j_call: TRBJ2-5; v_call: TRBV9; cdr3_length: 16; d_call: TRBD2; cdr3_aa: CASSLGTSGLQETQYF; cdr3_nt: TGTGCCAGCAGCCTTGGGACTAGCGGACTCCAAGAGACCCAGTACTTC
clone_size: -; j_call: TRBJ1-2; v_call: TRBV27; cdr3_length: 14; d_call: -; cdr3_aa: CASSHGGGVGFYTF; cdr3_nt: TGTGCCAGCAGCCACGGGGGTGGGGTTGGGTTCTACACCTTC
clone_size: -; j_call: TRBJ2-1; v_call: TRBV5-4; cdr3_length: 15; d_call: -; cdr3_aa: CASSLYTYSYNEQFF; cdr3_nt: TGTGCCAGCAGCTTGTATACCTACTCCTACAATGAGCAGTTCTTC